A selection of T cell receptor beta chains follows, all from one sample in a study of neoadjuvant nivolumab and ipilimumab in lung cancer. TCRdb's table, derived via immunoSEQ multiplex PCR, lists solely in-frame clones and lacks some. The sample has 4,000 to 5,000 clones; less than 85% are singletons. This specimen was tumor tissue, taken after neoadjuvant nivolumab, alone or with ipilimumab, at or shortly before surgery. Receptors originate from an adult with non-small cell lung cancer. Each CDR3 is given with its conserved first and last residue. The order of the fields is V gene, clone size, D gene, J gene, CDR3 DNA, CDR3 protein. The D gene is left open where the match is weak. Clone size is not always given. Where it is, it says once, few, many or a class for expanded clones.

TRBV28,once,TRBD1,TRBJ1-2,TGTGCCAGCAGCACGGGACAGATGATCTATGGCTACACCTTC,CASSTGQMIYGYTF
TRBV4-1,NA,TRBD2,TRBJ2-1,TGCGCCAGCAGCCAGTCCGGGGGGAAGTTCTCCTACAATGAGCAGTTCTTC,CASSQSGGKFSYNEQFF
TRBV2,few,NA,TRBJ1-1,TGTGCCAGCAGACGCGAGACCGGATCTTTCTTT,CASRRETGSFF
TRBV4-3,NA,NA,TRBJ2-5,TGCGCCAGCAGCCAACAGGGTTGGGGCTACCAAGAGACCCAGTACTTC,CASSQQGWGYQETQYF
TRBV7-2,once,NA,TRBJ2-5,TGTGCCAGCAGCCCCGGGCACAACCAAGAGACCCAGTACTTC,CASSPGHNQETQYF
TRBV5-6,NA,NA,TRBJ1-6,TGTGCCAGCAGCTTGGGGAGAGAGGGCTCACCCCTCCACTTT,CASSLGREGSPLHF
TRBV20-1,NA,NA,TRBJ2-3,TGCAGTGGGGCCCTTGTCGATACGCAGTATTTT,CSGALVDTQYF
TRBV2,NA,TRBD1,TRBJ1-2,TGTGCCAGCAGTGCGGACAGGGTGGTTGGCTACACCTTC,CASSADRVVGYTF
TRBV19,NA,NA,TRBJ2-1,TGTGCCAGTAGGACCGGGACTTCCTCCTACAATGAGCAGTTCTTC,CASRTGTSSYNEQFF
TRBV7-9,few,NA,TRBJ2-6,TGTGCCAGCAGCTTGGGAGACAGGCGCTCTGGGGCCAACGTCCTGACTTTC,CASSLGDRRSGANVLTF
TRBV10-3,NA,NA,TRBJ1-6,TGTGCCATCAACCGGGGGGATAATTCACCCCTCCACTTT,CAINRGDNSPLHF
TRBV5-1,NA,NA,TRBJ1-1,TGCGCCAGCAGCTTGAGGGTCGTGGGGGTCGGCACTGAAGCTTTCTTT,CASSLRVVGVGTEAFF
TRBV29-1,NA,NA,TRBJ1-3,TGCAGCGCTTCACGAGGAAACACCATATATTTT,CSASRGNTIYF
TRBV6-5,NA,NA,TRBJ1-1,TGTGCCAGCAGCCCCGAGACCTGGAGAGAAGCTTTCTTT,CASSPETWREAFF
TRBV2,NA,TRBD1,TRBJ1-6,TGTGCCAGCAAGTCGGACAGGGGAAATTCACCCCTCCACTTT,CASKSDRGNSPLHF
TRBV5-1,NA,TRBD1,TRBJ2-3,TGCGCCAGCAGCGCATTCCGGGACAGGGACACAGATACGCAGTATTTT,CASSAFRDRDTDTQYF
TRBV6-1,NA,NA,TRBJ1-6,TGTGCCAGCAGTGAAGCGCAGGGTGGTGGACGGTCACCCCTCCACTTT,CASSEAQGGGRSPLHF
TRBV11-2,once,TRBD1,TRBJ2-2,TGTGCCAGCAGCTGGAGACAGGGTTCCGGGGAGCTGTTTTTT,CASSWRQGSGELFF
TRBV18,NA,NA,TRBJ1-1,TGTGCCAGCTCACCACCGATGGGGGTGAACACTGAAGCTTTCTTT,CASSPPMGVNTEAFF
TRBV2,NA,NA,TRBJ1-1,TGTGCCAGCAGCCGCGACAGGTTGAACACTGAAGCTTTCTTT,CASSRDRLNTEAFF
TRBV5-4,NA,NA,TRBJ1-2,TGTGCCAGCAGTCCTCTCCTTGGGCAGGGAGATGGCTACACCTTC,CASSPLLGQGDGYTF
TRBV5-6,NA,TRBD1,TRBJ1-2,TGTGCCAGCAGCTTGATTTCGAACAGGGGTTACTATGGCTACACCTTC,CASSLISNRGYYGYTF
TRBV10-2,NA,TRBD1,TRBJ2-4,TGCGCCAGCAGTACCGGACTTACGACAGGGTCGCTAGCCAAAAACATTCAGTACTTC,CASSTGLTTGSLAKNIQYF